This paragraph reports one T cell receptor beta chain. Its antigen remains unidentified. Trimming removed 0 bases from V and 8 bases from J, with 16 bases in between. The CDR3 contains 16 residues. Per germline, CDR1 LGHDT and CDR2 YNNKEL (reference sequence). The record originates from a study of T cell responses to AZD1222 COVID-19 vaccine. Only in-frame clones appear in the TCRdb table, and some are missing; sequencing was by immunoSEQ multiplex PCR. The sample includes around 150,000 clones, around four fifths of them seen just once. Findings and caveats of the study: With two AZD1222 doses given, Spike-specific TCR breadth and depth both rose. The span of vaccine-associated CD4 TCRs extended across spike, with dominance at 160-218 and 743-854.

The chain couples TRBV3-1 (or the pseudogene TRBV3-2) to TRBJ1-4; D ambiguous. The source was peripheral blood, collected on day 0 of AZD1222 vaccination. This clonotype was sampled from an adult in good health. Here the CDR3 DNA reads TGTGCCAGCAGCCAAGACCCCGTACGGCTCGGGGAAAAACTGTTTTTT. Protein: CASSQDPVRLGEKLFF.